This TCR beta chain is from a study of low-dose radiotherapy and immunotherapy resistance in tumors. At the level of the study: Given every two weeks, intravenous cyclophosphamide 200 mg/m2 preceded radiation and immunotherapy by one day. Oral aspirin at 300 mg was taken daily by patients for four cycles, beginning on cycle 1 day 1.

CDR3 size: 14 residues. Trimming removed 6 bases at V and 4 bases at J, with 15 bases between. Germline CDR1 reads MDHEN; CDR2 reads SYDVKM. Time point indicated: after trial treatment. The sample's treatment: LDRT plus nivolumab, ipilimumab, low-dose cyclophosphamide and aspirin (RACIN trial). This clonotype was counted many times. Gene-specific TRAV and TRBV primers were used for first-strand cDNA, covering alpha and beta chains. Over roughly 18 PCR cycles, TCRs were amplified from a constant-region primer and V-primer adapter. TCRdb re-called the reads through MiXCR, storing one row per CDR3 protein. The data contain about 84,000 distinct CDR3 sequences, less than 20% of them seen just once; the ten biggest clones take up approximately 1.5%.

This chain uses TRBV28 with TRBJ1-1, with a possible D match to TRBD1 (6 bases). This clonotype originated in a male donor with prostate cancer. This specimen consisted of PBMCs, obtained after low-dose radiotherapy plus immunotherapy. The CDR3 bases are TGTGCCAGCAGCCCCGTGGGGGCCGGCACTGAAGCTTTCTTT. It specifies CASSPVGAGTEAFF.